This TCR beta chain was found in a study of CD8 T cells in Susac syndrome. TCR beta sequences were obtained from blood CD8+ and CD4+ T cells. Controls matched for age and sex were healthy donors. Trimming removed 4 bases from V and 3 bases from J; junction bases left unmatched: 6. Germline V gives CDR1 SGDLS, CDR2 YYNGEE. This CDR3 region has 14 residues. The authors reverse transcribed 0.5 to 1 ug RNA with random hexamers. Amplification of TCR beta CDR3 by immunoSEQ multiplex PCR spanned 54 Vbeta and 13 Jbeta. TCRdb ran MiXCR on the immunoSEQ multiplex PCR reads and lists one entry per CDR3 protein. The sample holds 95,000 to 150,000 distinct CDR3 sequences, more than 90% seen once.

The specimen was CD4+ T cells from PBMCs. This receptor was taken from a human donor in good health. This chain uses TRBV9 with TRBJ2-7; 8 nucleotides line up with TRBD2. CDR3 sequence: CASSPNSGGYEQYF. The CDR3 bases are TGTGCCAGCAGCCCCAACAGCGGGGGCTACGAGCAGTACTTC.